This is a list of T cell receptor beta chains from one sample in a study of T cell repertoires in cytomegalovirus infection. TCRdb re-called the reads with MiXCR, one entry per CDR3 protein. This sample carries about 100,000 distinct CDR3 sequences, more than 20% of them seen once, and the ten largest clones take 39%. Material: CD8+ T cells from PBMCs. The origin of the receptors is a human donor in good health (CMV status not recorded). Some clones in this sample may be carry-over from other donors' samples. Both conserved end residues are part of each CDR3. A D gene is named only where the DNA matches it firmly. Some rows mark clone size as missing; the rest say once, few, many or name a class of expanded clone.

. TRBD2 TRBJ2-2 TRBV7-6 TGTGCCAGTAACCGGGACTATCTCGGGGAGCTGTTTTTT CASNRDYLGELFF
few . TRBJ2-7 TRBV11-2 TGTGCCAGCAGCCCCGGTTGGGGCCCCAACGAGCAGTACTTC CASSPGWGPNEQYF
few TRBD2 TRBJ2-7 TRBV9 TGTGCCAGCAGCGTATTACTAGCGGGAGGCGAGCAGTACTTC CASSVLLAGGEQYF
few . TRBJ2-4 TRBV12-3/TRBV12-4 TGTGCCAGCAGTACCAGCGTCGCGGCCAAAAACATTCAGTACTTC CASSTSVAAKNIQYF
. . TRBJ2-7 TRBV27 TGTGCCTCTGGGGCAGGCTACGAGCAGTACTTC CASGAGYEQYF
. . TRBJ2-5 TRBV20-1 TGCAGTGCTACGAGGCTGGCTAACCAAGAGACCCAGTACTTC CSATRLANQETQYF
. TRBD2 TRBJ2-3 TRBV5-1 TGCGCCAGCAGCGATTCTAGCGGGGGCCTCGGAACAGATACGCAGTATTTT CASSDSSGGLGTDTQYF
. . TRBJ2-1 TRBV6-2/TRBV6-3 TGTGCCAGCAGTTACGGTTACGACCTCGACAATGAGCAGTTCTTC CASSYGYDLDNEQFF
. . TRBJ2-7 TRBV7-9 TGTGCCAGCAGCTTAGGGGAATCCTACGAGCAGTACTTC CASSLGESYEQYF
many . TRBJ2-7 TRBV7-2 TGTGCCAGCAGGGACAGCTCAGTCTACGAGCAGTACTTC CASRDSSVYEQYF
few . TRBJ2-7 TRBV7-9 TGTGCCAGCAGCTTAGGGGATCTCTACGAGCAGTACTTC CASSLGDLYEQYF
few . TRBJ1-5 TRBV28 TGTGCCAGCTCGGAGGACAGACTTGTTAATCAGCCCCAGCATTTT CASSEDRLVNQPQHF
. TRBD1 TRBJ2-1 TRBV4-3 TGCGCCAGCAGCCAAGAGGACAGGGGGCTTGATGAGCAGTTCTTC CASSQEDRGLDEQFF
few . TRBJ2-1 TRBV14 TGTGCCAGCAGCCAACGTCACAATGAGCAGTTCTTC CASSQRHNEQFF
once TRBD1 TRBJ1-1 TRBV12-3/TRBV12-4 TGTGCCAGCAGTTTAGGGGCAGGGGGAATGAATGAAGCTTTCTTT CASSLGAGGMNEAFF
. . TRBJ2-2 TRBV29-1 TGCAGCGTTGTGGGGGACTACAGGGATACCGGGGAGCTGTTTTTT CSVVGDYRDTGELFF
few TRBD1 TRBJ2-4 TRBV5-6 TGTGCCAGCAGCTCAGGGGGCGACCGTGGGATTCTAGCCAAAAACATTCAGTACTTC CASSSGGDRGILAKNIQYF
many . TRBJ2-1 TRBV7-9 TGTGCCAGCAGCTTCAAGAATAGGCTCGGGGCAGAGGTATACGATTACTCCTACAATGAGCAGTTCTTC CASSFKNRLGAEVYDYSYNEQFF
many . TRBJ2-3 TRBV20-1 TGCAGTGCAACCTACCCAGGGGGCACAGATACGCAGTATTTT CSATYPGGTDTQYF
many TRBD1 TRBJ1-3 TRBV7-8 TGTGCCAGCAGCTTAGGAGGGGGCATTCTATATTTT CASSLGGGILYF
. . TRBJ1-5 TRBV12-5 TGTGCTAGTGGTTTAACGGGGTACGATCAGCCCCAGCATTTT CASGLTGYDQPQHF
many TRBD2 TRBJ2-3 TRBV6-4 TGTGCCAGCAGCCGAACCGCGGGGGAGGGAGCGGATACGCAGTATTTT CASSRTAGEGADTQYF
few TRBD1 TRBJ1-1 TRBV25-1 TGTGCCAGCAGTGAATCCCCCGGGACAGGGAACACTGAAGCTTTCTTT CASSESPGTGNTEAFF
. . TRBJ2-5 TRBV11-2 TGTGCCAGCAGCTTAGGGGTCGAAGAGACCCAGTACTTC CASSLGVEETQYF
. TRBD1 TRBJ1-1 TRBV9 TGTGCCAGCAGCACCCCCGGGACAGGTGAAACTGAAGCTTTCTTT CASSTPGTGETEAFF
few . TRBJ2-3 TRBV14 TGTGCCAGCGCACCTCGGACACCCAGCACAGATACGCAGTATTTT CASAPRTPSTDTQYF
few TRBD2 TRBJ2-3 TRBV5-5 TGTGCCAGCAGCTTGGGATATGGCGGGAGTGAAGATACGCAGTATTTT CASSLGYGGSEDTQYF
few TRBD2 TRBJ2-3 TRBV7-3 TGTGCCAGCAGCTTAACCGGAGGCGGCTTTTCTAGCGGGGGCACAGATACGCAGTATTTT CASSLTGGGFSSGGTDTQYF